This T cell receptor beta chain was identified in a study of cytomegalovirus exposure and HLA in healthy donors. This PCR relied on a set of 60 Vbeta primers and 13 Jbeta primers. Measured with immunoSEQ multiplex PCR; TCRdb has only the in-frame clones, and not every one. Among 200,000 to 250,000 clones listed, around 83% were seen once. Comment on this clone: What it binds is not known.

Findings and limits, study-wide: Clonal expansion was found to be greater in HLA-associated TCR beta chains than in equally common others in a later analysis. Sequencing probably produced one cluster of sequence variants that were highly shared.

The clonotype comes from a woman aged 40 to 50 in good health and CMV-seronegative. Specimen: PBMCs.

This CDR3 is CASSYSRGGQLVEYF. The CDR3 DNA is TGTGCCAGCAGTTACTCGAGAGGGGGACAACTCGTCGAGTACTTC. This chain connects TRBV6-5 to TRBJ2-4; a possible D gene is TRBD1 (6 bases). Per germline, CDR1 MNHEY and CDR2 SVGAGI. The CDR3 is made up of 15 amino acids. Deletions cut 0 bases from V and 14 bases from J, with 20 bases between.